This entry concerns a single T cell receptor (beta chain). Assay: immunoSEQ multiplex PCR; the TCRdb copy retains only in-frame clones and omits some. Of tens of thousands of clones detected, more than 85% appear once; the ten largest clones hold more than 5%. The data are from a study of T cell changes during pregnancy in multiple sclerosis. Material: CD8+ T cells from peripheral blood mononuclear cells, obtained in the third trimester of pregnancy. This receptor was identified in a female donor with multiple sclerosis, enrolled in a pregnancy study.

CDR3 DNA sequence: TGTGCCAGCAGCTTTATAACTCGTCACCTCCACTTT. It codes for CASSFITRHLHF. The chain is built from TRBV7-2 and TRBJ1-6; D not certain. Trimming left V 3 bases short and J 15 bases short, with 12 bases between. This CDR3 is built from 12 residues. Germline values: CDR1 SGHTA, CDR2 FQGNSA.